This TCR beta chain comes out of a study of immune heterogeneity within non-small cell lung tumors. Turning to the study itself: There was 1 tumor not otherwise specified, along with around eleven non-squamous carcinomas and several squamous cell carcinomas.

Study conclusions and caveats: Largely distinct from one individual patient to the next were the high-frequency T-cell receptor beta clonotypes. Multiple tumor sites within a patient showed recurrence of identical dominant CDR3 beta clonotypes; site-unique high-frequency clones were present as well.

TCRs were amplified from 600 ng gDNA of bulk tumor per sample. Several spatially distant biopsies were obtained per primary tumor intraoperatively. Curative operations were performed on patients who had untreated, newly diagnosed non-small cell lung cancer. This clonotype counts as medium-sized. Its antigen is not known. CDR3 size: 12 residues. CDR1 and CDR2 (germline): MNHNS, SASEGT. V gave up 2 bases and J gave up 7 bases, with 8 bases separating them. Multiplex PCR (32 V and 13 J primers) was used to amplify the TCR beta CDR3. TCRdb reprocessed the multiplex PCR reads via MiXCR and lists one record per CDR3 protein. Here the sample spans roughly 2,900 distinct CDR3 sequences, roughly 27% being singletons.

The sample comprised lung tumor tissue. J is TRBJ1-1 and V is TRBV6-1; D is undetermined. The TCR sequence derives from a female donor with non-small cell lung cancer. The chain's CDR3 is CASSERRSEAFF. CDR3 nucleotide sequence: TGTGCCAGCAGTGAAAGGAGGAGTGAAGCTTTCTTT.